This T cell receptor beta chain was recorded in a study of T cell changes during pregnancy in multiple sclerosis. Germline loops: CDR1 MNHEY, CDR2 SVGAGI. With 0 bases removed from V and 7 bases from J, the gap between germline ends came to 13 bases. This CDR3 is built from 15 residues. Profiling relied on immunoSEQ multiplex PCR, and the TCRdb table lists in-frame clones only, not all of them. The table lists tens of thousands of clones, under 95% of them singletons. This clonotype was obtained from a female donor with multiple sclerosis, enrolled in a pregnancy study. This chain uses TRBV6-5 with TRBJ1-5; D remains unclear. The sequencing used CD4+ T cells from peripheral blood mononuclear cells, collected in the second trimester of pregnancy. The CDR3 protein is CASSYSAGSDQPQHF. The DNA for the CDR3 is TGTGCCAGCAGTTACTCGGCGGGCTCAGACCAGCCCCAGCATTTT.